This T cell receptor beta chain appears in the sequencing data of a study of beta chain features in type 1 diabetes. Whole-study results and caveats: TCRB CDR3s were moderately but significantly shorter in Type 1 diabetes patients in all four CD4+ subsets. VDJ junctions sequenced from type 1 diabetes patients showed fewer insertions and more deletions.

All of the isolated RNA was reverse transcribed, so expressed TCRB transcripts were sequenced. Only in-frame clones appear in the TCRdb table, and some are missing; sequencing was by immunoSEQ multiplex PCR. This table has tens of thousands of clones, roughly 50% appearing once. J was trimmed by 8 bases and V by 5 bases; bases with no gene match: 14. The CDR3 extends over 16 amino acids. Germline V gene data show CDR1 as SGHAT and CDR2 as FQNNGV. Sorting gave populations that all exceeded 95% purity. This clone was picked up a small number of times. Antigen unknown. This receptor was taken from a man younger than 40 with type 1 diabetes. This sequence joins TRBV11-2 and TRBJ2-1; 8 nucleotides align to TRBD2. The sample taken for sequencing was central memory CD4+ T cells from blood. The CDR3 nucleotides read TGTGCCAGCAGCCCACAAGCCAGCGGGGGTGGGGATGAGCAGTTCTTC. Protein product: CASSPQASGGGDEQFF. The whole variable domain, remainder taken from reference TRBV11-2 and TRBJ2-1, is EAGVAQSPRYKIIEKRQSVAFWCNPISGHATLYWYQQILGQGPKLLIQFQNNGVVDDSQLPKDRFSAERLKGVDSTLKIQPAKLEDSAVYLCASSPQASGGGDEQFFGPGTRLTVL.